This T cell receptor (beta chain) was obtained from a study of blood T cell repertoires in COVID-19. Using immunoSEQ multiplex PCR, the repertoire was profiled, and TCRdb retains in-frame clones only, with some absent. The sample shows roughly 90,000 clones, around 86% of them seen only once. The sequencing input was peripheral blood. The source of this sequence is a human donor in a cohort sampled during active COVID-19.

CDR3 region: CASSQVGRAYTDTQYF. CDR3 DNA: TGCGCCAGCAGCCAAGTTGGCAGGGCCTACACAGATACGCAGTATTTT. The rearrangement joins TRBV4-1 to TRBJ2-3, with D perhaps matching TRBD1 (5 bases). This CDR3 contains 16 residues. The germline V gene encodes CDR1 MGHRA and CDR2 YSYEKL. V dropped 1 base and J dropped 2 bases, with 13 bases sitting between them.